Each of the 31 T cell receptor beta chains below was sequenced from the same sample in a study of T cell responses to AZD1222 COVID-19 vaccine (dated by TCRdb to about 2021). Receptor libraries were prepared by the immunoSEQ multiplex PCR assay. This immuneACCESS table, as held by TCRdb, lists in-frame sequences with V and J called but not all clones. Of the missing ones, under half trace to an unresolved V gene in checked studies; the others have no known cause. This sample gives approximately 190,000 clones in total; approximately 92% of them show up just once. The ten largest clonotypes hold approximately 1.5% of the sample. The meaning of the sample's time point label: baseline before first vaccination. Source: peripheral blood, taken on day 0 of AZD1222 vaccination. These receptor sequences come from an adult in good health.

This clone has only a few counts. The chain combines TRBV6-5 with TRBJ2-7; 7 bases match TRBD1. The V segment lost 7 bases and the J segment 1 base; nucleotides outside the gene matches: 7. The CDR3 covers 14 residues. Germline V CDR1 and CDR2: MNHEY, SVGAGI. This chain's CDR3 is CASMRGTASYEQYF. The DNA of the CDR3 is TGTGCCAGCATGCGTGGGACAGCTTCCTACGAGCAGTACTTC.

CDR3 loop: CASRVQGGDEQYF. In DNA form, the CDR3 reads TGTGCCAGCAGGGTACAGGGTGGCGACGAGCAGTACTTC. The gene calls are TRBV12-3 or TRBV12-4 and TRBJ2-7; weak D call: TRBD1 (6 bases). This CDR3 spans 13 amino acids. V was cut by 6 bases and J by 5 bases, with 14 bases left in between.

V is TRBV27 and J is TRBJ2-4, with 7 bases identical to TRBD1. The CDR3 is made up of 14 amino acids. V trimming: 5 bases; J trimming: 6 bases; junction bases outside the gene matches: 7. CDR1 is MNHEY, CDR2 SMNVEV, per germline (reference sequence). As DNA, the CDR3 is TGTGCCAGCAGTATAGGGGGCCGCGGAAACATTCAGTACTTC. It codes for CASSIGGRGNIQYF.

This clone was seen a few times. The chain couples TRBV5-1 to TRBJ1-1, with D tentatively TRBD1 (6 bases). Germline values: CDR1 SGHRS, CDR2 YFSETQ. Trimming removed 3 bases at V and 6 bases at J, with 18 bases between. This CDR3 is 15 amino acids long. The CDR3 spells CASSYASGAHAEAFF. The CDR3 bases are TGCGCCAGCAGCTACGCTTCAGGGGCCCACGCTGAAGCTTTCTTT.

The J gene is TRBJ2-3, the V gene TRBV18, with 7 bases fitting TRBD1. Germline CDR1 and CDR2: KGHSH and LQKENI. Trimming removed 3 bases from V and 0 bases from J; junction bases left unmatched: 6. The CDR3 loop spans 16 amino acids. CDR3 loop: CASSPARGRSTDTQYF. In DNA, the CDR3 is TGTGCCAGCTCACCCGCGAGGGGGCGCAGCACAGATACGCAGTATTTT.

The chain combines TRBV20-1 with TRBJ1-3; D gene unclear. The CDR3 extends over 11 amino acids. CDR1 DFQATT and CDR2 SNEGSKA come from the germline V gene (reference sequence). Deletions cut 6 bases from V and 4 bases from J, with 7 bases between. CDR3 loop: CSAPGGNTIYF. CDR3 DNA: TGCAGTGCCCCGGGGGGAAACACCATATATTTT.

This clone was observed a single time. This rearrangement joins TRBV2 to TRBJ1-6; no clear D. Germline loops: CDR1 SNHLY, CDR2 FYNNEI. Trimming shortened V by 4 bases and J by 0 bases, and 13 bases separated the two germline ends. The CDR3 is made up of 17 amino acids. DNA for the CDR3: TGTGCCAGCAGTGGGGTCGTTGCCGGCTCCTATAATTCACCCCTCCACTTT. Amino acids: CASSGVVAGSYNSPLHF.

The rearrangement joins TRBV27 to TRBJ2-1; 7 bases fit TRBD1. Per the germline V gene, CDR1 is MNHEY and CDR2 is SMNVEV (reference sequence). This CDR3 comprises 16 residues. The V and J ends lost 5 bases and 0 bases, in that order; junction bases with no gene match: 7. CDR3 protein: CASSPDRDSSYNEQFF. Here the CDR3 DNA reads TGTGCCAGCAGTCCAGACAGGGACAGCTCCTACAATGAGCAGTTCTTC.

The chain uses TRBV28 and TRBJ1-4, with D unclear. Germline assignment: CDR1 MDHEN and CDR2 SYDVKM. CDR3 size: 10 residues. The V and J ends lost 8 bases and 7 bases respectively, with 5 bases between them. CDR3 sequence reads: CASLGEKLFF. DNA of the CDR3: TGTGCCAGCCTTGGTGAAAAACTGTTTTTT.

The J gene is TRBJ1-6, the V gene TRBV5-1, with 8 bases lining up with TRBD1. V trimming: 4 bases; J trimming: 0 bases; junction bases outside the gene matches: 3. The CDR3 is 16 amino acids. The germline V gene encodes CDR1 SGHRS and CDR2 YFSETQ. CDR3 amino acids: CASSPGQGSYNSPLHF. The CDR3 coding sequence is TGCGCCAGCAGCCCCGGACAGGGCTCCTATAATTCACCCCTCCACTTT.

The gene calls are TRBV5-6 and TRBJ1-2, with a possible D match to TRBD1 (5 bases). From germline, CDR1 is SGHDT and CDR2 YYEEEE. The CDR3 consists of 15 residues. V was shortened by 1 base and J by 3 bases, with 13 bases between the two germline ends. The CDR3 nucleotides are TGTGCCAGCAGCTTGTTCTCAGGGATGGACTATGGCTACACCTTC. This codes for CASSLFSGMDYGYTF. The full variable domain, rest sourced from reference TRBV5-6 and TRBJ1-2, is DAGVTQSPTHLIKTRGQQVTLRCSPKSGHDTVSWYQQALGQGPQFIFQYYEEEERQRGNFPDRFSGHQFPNYSSELNVNALLLGDSALYLCASSLFSGMDYGYTFGSGTRLTVV.

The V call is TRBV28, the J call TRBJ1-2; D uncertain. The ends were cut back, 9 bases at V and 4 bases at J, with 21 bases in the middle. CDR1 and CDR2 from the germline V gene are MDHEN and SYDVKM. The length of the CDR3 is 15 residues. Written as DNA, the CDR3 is TGTGCCAGTTGCCTCCAAATGAGAAGGCTCTATGGCTACACCTTC. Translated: CASCLQMRRLYGYTF.

Here the CDR3 reads CASRRDYNSPLHF. The CDR3 DNA sequence: TGTGCCAGCAGAAGGGACTATAATTCACCCCTCCACTTT. The chain couples TRBV27 to TRBJ1-6; D uncertain. CDR3 length: 13 amino acids. V shed 6 bases and J shed 3 bases, with 6 bases lying between them. Germline values: CDR1 MNHEY, CDR2 SMNVEV (reference sequence).

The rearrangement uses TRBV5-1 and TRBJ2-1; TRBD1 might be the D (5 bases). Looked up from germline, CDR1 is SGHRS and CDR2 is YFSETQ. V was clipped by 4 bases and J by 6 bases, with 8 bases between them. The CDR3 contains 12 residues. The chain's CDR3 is CASSPQGNEQFF. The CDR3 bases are TGCGCCAGCAGCCCGCAGGGCAATGAGCAGTTCTTC.

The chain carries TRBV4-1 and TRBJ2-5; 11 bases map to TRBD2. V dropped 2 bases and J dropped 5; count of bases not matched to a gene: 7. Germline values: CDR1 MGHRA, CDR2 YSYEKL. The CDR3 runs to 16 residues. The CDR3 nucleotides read TGCGCCAGCAGCCAAAGCTTAGCGGGGGGGCAGGAGACCCAGTACTTC. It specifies CASSQSLAGGQETQYF.

DNA of the CDR3: TGCGCCAGCAGCTTGGCTCCAGCGGGGGGCCAAGAGACCCAGTACTTC. Amino acids: CASSLAPAGGQETQYF. V gene TRBV5-1 combines with J gene TRBJ2-5; TRBD2 matches at 9 bases. The J segment lost 1 base and the V segment lost 0 bases, leaving 4 bases of the junction unmatched. This CDR3 spans 16 amino acids. Germline assignment: CDR1 SGHRS and CDR2 YFSETQ.

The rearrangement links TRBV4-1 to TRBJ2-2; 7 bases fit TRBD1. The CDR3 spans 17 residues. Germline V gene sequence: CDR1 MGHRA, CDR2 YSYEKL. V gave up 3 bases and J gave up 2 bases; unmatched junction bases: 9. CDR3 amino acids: CASSQARDSLNTGELFF. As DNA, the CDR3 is TGCGCCAGCAGCCAGGCCCGGGACAGCTTAAACACCGGGGAGCTGTTTTTT.

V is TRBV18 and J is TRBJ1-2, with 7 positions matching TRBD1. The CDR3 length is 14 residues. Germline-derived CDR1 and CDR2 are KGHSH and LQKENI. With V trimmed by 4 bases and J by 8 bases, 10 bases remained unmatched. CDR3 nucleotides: TGTGCCAGCTCACTGGGAGGGACAGAGGCCGGCTACACCTTC. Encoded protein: CASSLGGTEAGYTF. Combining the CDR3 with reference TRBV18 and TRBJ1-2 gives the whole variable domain NAGVMQNPRHLVRRRGQEARLRCSPMKGHSHVYWYRQLPEEGLKFMVYLQKENIIDESGMPKERFSAEFPKEGPSILRIQQVVRGDSAAYFCASSLGGTEAGYTFGSGTRLTVV.

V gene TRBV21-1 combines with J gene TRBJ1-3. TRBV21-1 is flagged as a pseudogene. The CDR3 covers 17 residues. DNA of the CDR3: TGTGCCAGCAGCCCCTGCGCTCAGGGAGGTTGTGGAAACACCATATATTTT. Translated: CASSPCAQGGCGNTIYF.

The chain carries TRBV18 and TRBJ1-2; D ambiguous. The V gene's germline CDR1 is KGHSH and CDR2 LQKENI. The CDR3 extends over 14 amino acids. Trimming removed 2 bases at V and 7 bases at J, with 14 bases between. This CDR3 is CASSPNVPAVGYTF. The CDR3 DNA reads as TGTGCCAGCTCACCAAATGTACCGGCAGTTGGCTACACCTTC.

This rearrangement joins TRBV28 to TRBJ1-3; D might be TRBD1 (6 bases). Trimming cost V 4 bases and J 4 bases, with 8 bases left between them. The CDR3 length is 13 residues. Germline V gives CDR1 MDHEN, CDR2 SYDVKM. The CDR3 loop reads CASSSGAGNTIYF. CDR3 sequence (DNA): TGTGCCAGCAGTTCAGGGGCCGGAAACACCATATATTTT.

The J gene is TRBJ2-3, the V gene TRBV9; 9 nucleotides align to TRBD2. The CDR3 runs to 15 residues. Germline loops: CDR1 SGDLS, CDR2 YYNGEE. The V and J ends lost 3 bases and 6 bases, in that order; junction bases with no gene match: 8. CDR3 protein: CASSARQGLADTQYF. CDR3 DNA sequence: TGTGCCAGCAGCGCCCGACAAGGACTAGCGGATACGCAGTATTTT.

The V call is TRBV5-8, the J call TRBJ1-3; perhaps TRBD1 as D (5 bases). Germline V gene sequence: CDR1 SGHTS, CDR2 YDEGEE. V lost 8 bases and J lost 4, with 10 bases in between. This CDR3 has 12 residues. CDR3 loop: CARRAGGNTIYF. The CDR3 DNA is TGTGCCAGGAGGGCAGGGGGAAACACCATATATTTT.

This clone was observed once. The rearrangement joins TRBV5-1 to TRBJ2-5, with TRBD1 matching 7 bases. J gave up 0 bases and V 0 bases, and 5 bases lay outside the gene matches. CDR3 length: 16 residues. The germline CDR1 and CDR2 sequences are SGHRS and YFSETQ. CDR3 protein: CASSLGDSLYQETQYF. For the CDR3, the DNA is TGCGCCAGCAGCTTGGGGGACAGCTTATACCAAGAGACCCAGTACTTC.

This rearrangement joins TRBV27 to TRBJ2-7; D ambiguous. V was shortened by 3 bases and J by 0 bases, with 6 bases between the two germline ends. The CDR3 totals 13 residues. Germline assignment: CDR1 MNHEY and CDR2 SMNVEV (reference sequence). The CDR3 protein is CASSFQASYEQYF. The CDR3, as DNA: TGTGCCAGCAGTTTCCAGGCCTCCTACGAGCAGTACTTC.

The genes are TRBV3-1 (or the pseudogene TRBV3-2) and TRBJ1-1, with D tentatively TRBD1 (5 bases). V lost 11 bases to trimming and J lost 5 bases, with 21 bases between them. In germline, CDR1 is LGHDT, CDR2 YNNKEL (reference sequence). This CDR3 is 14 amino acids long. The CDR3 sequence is CAGGTLGGITEAFF. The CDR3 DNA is TGTGCCGGCGGAACCCTGGGGGGTATTACTGAAGCTTTCTTT.

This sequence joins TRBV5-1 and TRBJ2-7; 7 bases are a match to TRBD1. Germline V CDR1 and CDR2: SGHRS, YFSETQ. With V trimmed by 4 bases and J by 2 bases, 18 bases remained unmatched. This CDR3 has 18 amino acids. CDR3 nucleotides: TGCGCCAGCAGCAATGGAGCCCCTGACAGGGCCTTCCCCTACGAGCAGTACTTC. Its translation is CASSNGAPDRAFPYEQYF.

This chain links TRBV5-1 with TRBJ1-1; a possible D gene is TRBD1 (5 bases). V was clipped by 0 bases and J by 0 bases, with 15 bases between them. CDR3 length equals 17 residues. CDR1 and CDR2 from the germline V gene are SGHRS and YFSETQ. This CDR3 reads CASSLAPQGRVNTEAFF. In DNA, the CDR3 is TGCGCCAGCAGCTTGGCCCCTCAGGGAAGGGTGAACACTGAAGCTTTCTTT.

This chain's CDR3 is CASSRTGTGGEAAYGYTF. CDR3 sequence (DNA): TGTGCCAGTAGTAGAACCGGGACAGGGGGCGAAGCGGCCTATGGCTACACCTTC. This chain joins TRBV19 and TRBJ1-2, with 12 bases lining up with TRBD1. V trimming: 4 bases; J trimming: 4 bases; junction bases outside the gene matches: 13. CDR1 is LNHDA, CDR2 SQIVND, per germline (reference sequence). The CDR3 loop spans 18 amino acids.

The CDR3 loop is CASSSGRSSGANVLTF. CDR3 in DNA: TGTGCCAGCAGTTCTGGACGGAGCTCTGGGGCCAACGTCCTGACTTTC. The chain recombines TRBV6-5 with TRBJ2-6; D gene uncertain. CDR1 and CDR2 from the germline V gene are MNHEY and SVGAGI. V was cut by 4 bases and J by 0 bases, with 10 bases left in between. The CDR3 totals 16 residues.

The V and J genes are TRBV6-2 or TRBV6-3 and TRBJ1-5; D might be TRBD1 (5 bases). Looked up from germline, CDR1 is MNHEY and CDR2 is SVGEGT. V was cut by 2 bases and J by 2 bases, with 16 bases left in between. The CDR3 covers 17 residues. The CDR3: CASSYGTSWVGNQPQHF. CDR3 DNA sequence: TGTGCCAGCAGTTACGGGACCTCCTGGGTCGGCAATCAGCCCCAGCATTTT.